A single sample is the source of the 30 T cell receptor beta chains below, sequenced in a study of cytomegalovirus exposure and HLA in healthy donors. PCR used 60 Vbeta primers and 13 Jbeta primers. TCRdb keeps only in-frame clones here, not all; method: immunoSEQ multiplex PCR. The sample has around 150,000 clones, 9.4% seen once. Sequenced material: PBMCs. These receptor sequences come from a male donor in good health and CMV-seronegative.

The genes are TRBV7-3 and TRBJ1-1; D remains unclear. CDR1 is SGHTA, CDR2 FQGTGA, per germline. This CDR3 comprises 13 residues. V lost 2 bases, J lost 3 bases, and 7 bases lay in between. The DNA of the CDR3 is TGTGCCAGCAGCTTAGTAACGGACACTGAAGCTTTCTTT. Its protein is CASSLVTDTEAFF.

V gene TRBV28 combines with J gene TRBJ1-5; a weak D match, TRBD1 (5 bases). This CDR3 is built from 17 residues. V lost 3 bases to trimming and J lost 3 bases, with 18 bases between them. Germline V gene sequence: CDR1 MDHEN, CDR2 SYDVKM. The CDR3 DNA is TGTGCCAGCAGTTTCGTTGACAGCCCCATCCCCAATCAGCCCCAGCATTTT. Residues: CASSFVDSPIPNQPQHF.

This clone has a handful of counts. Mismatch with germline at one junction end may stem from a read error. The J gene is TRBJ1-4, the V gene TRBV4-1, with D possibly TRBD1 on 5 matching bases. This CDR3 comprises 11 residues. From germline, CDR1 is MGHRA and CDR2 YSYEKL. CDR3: CASSQERDFSF. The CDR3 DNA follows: TGCGCCAGCAGCCAAGAACGGGACTTTTCTTTT.

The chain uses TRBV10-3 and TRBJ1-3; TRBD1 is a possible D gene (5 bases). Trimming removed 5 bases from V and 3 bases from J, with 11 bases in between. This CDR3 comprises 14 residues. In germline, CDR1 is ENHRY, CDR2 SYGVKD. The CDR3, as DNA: TGTGCCATCAGTACGAGCAGGGTTGGAAACACCATATATTTT. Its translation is CAISTSRVGNTIYF.

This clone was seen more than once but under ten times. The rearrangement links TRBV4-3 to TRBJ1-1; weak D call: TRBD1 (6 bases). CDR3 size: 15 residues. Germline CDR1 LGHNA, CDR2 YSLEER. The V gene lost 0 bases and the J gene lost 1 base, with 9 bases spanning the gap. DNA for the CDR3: TGCGCCAGCAGCCAAGATGTACAGGGGAACACTGAAGCTTTCTTT. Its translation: CASSQDVQGNTEAFF.

CDR3: CASSGDRGSTDTQYF. CDR3 in DNA: TGTGCCAGTAGTGGGGACAGGGGAAGCACAGATACGCAGTATTTT. The chain recombines TRBV19 with TRBJ2-3; the match to TRBD1 covers 10 bases. The length of the CDR3 is 15 residues. Germline loops: CDR1 LNHDA, CDR2 SQIVND (reference sequence). With V trimmed by 5 bases and J by 0 bases, 2 bases remained unmatched.

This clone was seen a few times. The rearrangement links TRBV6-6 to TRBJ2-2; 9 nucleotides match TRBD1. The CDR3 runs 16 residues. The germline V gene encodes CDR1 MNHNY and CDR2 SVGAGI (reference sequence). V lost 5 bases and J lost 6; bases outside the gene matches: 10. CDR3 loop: CASSLPGQGGPGELFF. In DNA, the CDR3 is TGTGCCAGCAGTCTACCGGGACAGGGTGGTCCCGGGGAGCTGTTTTTT.

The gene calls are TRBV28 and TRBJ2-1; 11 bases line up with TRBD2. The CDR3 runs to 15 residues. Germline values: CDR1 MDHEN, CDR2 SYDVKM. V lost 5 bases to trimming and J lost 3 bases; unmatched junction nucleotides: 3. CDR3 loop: CASSAGTSGYNEQFF. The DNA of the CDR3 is TGTGCCAGCAGTGCCGGGACTAGCGGCTACAATGAGCAGTTCTTC.

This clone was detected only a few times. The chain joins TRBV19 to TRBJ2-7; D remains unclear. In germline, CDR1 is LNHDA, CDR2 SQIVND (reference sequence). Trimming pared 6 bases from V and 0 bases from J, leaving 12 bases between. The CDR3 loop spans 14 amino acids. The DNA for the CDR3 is TGTGCCAGTAGGCCAGCGCTTTTCTCCTACGAGCAGTACTTC. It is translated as CASRPALFSYEQYF.

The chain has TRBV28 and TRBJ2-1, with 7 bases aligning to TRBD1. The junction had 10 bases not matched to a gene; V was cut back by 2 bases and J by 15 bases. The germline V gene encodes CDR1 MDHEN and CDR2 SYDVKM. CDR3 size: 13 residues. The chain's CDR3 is CASSLGRTGQLFF. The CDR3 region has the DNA TGTGCCAGCAGTTTAGGTAGGACAGGTCAACTGTTCTTC.

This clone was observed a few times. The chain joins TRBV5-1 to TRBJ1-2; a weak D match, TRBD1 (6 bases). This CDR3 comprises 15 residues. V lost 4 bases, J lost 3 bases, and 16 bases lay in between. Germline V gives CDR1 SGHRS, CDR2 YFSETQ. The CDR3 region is CASSLTGNRDYGYTF. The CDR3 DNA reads TGCGCCAGCAGCCTCACAGGGAATCGGGACTATGGCTACACCTTC. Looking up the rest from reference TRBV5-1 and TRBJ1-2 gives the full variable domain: KAGVTQTPRYLIKTRGQQVTLSCSPISGHRSVSWYQQTPGQGLQFLFEYFSETQRNKGNFPGRFSGRQFSNSRSEMNVSTLELGDSALYLCASSLTGNRDYGYTFGSGTRLTVV.

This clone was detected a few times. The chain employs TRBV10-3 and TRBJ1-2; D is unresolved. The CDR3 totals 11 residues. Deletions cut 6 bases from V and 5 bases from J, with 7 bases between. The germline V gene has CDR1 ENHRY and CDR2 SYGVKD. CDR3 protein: CAISNNYGYTF. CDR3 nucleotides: TGTGCCATCAGCAACAATTATGGCTACACCTTC.

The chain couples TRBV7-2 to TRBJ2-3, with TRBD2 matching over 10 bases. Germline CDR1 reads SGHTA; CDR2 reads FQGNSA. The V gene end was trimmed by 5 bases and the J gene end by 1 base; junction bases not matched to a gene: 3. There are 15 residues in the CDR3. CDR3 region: CASSASGGGTDTQYF. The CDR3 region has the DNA TGTGCCAGCAGCGCTAGCGGGGGAGGCACAGATACGCAGTATTTT.

Here the CDR3 DNA reads TGTGCCACCAGCACAATACAGGGGACAGACACCGGGGAGCTGTTTTTT. Its protein product is CATSTIQGTDTGELFF. The chain carries TRBV15 and TRBJ2-2; 7 nucleotides line up with TRBD1. Germline-derived CDR1 and CDR2 are LNHNV and YYDKDF (reference sequence). The CDR3 runs 16 residues. V lost 4 bases, J lost 3 bases, and 8 bases stayed unmatched.

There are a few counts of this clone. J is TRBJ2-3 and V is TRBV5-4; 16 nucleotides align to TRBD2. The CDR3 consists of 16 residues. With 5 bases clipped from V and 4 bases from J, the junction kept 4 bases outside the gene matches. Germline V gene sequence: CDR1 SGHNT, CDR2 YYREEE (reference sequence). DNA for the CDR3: TGTGCCAGCAGGTCCGGGACTAGCGGGGGGGCAGATACGCAGTATTTT. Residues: CASRSGTSGGADTQYF.

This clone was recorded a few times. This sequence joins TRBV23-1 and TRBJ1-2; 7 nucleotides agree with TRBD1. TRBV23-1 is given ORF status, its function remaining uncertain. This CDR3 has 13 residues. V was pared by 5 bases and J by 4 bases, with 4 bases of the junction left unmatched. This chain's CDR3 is CASSSRQGYGYTF. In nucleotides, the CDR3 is TGCGCCAGCAGTTCTCGACAGGGCTATGGCTACACCTTC.

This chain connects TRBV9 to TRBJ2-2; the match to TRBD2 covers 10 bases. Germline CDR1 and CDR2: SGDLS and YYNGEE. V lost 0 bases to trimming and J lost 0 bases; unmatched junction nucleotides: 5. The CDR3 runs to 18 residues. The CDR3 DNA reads TGTGCCAGCAGCGTAGGAGTCAGCGGGGGGGCGAACACCGGGGAGCTGTTTTTT. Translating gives CASSVGVSGGANTGELFF.

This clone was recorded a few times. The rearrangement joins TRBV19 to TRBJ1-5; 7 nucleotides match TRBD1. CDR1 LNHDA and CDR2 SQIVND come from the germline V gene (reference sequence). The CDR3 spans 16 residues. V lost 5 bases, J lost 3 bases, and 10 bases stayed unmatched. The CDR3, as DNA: TGTGCCAGTAGTGACACGGGACAGTCCTTCAATCAGCCCCAGCATTTT. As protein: CASSDTGQSFNQPQHF. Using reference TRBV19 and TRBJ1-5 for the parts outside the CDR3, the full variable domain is DGGITQSPKYLFRKEGQNVTLSCEQNLNHDAMYWYRQDPGQGLRLIYYSQIVNDFQKGDIAEGYSVSREKKESFPLTVTSAQKNPTAFYLCASSDTGQSFNQPQHFGDGTRLSIL.

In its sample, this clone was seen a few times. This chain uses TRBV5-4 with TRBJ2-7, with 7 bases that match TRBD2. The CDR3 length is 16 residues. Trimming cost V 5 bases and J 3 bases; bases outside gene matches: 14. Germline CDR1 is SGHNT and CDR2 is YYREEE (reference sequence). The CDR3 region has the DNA TGTGCCAGCAGTAGGGGAGGGGAGACGGGGGACTACGAGCAGTACTTC. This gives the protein CASSRGGETGDYEQYF.

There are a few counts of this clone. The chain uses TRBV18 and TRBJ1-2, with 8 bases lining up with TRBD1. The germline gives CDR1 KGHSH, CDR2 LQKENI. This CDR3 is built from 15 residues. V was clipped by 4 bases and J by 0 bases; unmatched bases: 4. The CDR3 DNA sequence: TGTGCCAGCTCACTTATGACAGGGGCTAACTATGGCTACACCTTC. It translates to CASSLMTGANYGYTF.

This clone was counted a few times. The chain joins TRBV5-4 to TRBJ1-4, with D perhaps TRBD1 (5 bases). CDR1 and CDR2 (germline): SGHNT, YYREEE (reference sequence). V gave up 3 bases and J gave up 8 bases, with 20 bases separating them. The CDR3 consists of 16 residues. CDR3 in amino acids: CASSSRTSYRREKLFF. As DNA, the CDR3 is TGTGCCAGCAGCTCTAGGACATCCTACCGGCGGGAAAAACTGTTTTTT.

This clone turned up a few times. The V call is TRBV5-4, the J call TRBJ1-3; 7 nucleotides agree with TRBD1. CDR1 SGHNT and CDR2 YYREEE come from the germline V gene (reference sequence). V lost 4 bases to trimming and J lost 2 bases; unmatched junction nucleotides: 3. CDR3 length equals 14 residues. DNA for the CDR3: TGTGCCAGCAGCCCCACAGGGGCTGGAAACACCATATATTTT. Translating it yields CASSPTGAGNTIYF.

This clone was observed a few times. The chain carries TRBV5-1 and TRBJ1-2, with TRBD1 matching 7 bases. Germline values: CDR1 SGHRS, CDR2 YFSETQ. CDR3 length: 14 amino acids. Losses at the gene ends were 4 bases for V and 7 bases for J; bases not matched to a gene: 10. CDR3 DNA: TGCGCCAGCAGCCCTGAGACAGGGTGGCGTGGCTACACCTTC. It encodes CASSPETGWRGYTF.

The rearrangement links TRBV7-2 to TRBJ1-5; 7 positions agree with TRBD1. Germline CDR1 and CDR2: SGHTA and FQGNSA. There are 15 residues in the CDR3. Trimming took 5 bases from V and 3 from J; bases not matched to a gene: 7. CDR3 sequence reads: CASSVWTGHNQPQHF. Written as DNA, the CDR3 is TGTGCCAGCAGCGTCTGGACAGGCCACAATCAGCCCCAGCATTTT.

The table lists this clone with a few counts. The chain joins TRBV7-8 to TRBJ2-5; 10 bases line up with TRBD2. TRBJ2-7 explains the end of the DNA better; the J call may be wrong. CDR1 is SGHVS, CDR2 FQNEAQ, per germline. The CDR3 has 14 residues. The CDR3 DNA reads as TGTGCCAGCAGCCCGACTAGCGGGTGGTACGAGCAGTACTTC. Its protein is CASSPTSGWYEQYF.

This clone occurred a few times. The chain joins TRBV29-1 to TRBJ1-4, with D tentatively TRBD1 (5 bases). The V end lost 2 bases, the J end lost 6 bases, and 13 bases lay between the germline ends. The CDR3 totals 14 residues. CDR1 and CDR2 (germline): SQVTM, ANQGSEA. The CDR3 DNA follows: TGCAGCGTTGAATGGTCCGGGGGGGATGAAAAACTGTTTTTT. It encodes CSVEWSGGDEKLFF.

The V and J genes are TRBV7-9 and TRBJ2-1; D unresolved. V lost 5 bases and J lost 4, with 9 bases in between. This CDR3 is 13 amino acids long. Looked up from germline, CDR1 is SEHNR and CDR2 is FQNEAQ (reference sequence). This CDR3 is CASSASGYNEQFF. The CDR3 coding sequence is TGTGCCAGCAGCGCTAGTGGGTACAATGAGCAGTTCTTC.

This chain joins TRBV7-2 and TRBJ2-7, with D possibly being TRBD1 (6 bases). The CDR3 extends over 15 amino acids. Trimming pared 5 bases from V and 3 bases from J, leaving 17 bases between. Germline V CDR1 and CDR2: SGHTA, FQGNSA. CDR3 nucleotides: TGTGCCAGCAGCAATGGGGTAGGGGGAGACTACGAGCAGTACTTC. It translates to CASSNGVGGDYEQYF. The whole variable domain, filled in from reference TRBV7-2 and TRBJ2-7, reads GAGVSQSPSNKVTEKGKDVELRCDPISGHTALYWYRQSLGQGLEFLIYFQGNSAPDKSGLPSDRFSAERTGGSVSTLTIQRTQQEDSAVYLCASSNGVGGDYEQYFGPGTRLTVT.

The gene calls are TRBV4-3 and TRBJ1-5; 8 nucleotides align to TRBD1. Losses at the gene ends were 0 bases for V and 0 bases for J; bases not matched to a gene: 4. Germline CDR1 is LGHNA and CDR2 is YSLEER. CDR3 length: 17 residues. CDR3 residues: CASSQDYRGVSNQPQHF. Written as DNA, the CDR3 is TGCGCCAGCAGCCAAGATTACAGGGGGGTTAGCAATCAGCCCCAGCATTTT.

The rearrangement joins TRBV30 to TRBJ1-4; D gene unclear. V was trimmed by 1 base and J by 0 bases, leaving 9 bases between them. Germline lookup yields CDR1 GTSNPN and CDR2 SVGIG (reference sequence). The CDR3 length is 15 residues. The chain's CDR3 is CAWSGAFATNEKLFF. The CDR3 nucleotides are TGTGCCTGGAGTGGGGCTTTTGCAACTAATGAAAAACTGTTTTTT.